Listed below are T cell receptor beta chains from one sample, sequenced in a study of blood T cell repertoires in COVID-19. Assay: immunoSEQ multiplex PCR; the TCRdb copy retains only in-frame clones and omits some. Of roughly 400,000 clones in the sample, over 75% were seen once. The sequenced sample consisted of peripheral blood. The receptors were gathered from a woman aged 55-75 years with COVID-19, enrolled during active disease. Both conserved end residues are trimmed from each CDR3. Fields, in order: V gene, D gene, J gene, CDR3 protein. A D gene is named only where the DNA matches it firmly.

v_call: TRBV7-9; d_call: NA; j_call: TRBJ2-3; cdr3_aa: ASSSQTRGTDTQY
v_call: TRBV7-9; d_call: TRBD1; j_call: TRBJ1-6; cdr3_aa: ASSLRDRPNSPLH
v_call: TRBV30; d_call: TRBD1; j_call: TRBJ1-1; cdr3_aa: AWSVPGTGRTEAF
v_call: TRBV29-1; d_call: NA; j_call: TRBJ1-2; cdr3_aa: SVETPDRNYGYT
v_call: TRBV5-1; d_call: NA; j_call: TRBJ1-1; cdr3_aa: ASSRGDLNTEAF
v_call: TRBV29-1; d_call: TRBD1; j_call: TRBJ2-5; cdr3_aa: SVEEDRGLRWSETQY
v_call: TRBV4-1; d_call: NA; j_call: TRBJ2-7; cdr3_aa: ASSQTGVSYEQY
v_call: TRBV27; d_call: NA; j_call: TRBJ2-7; cdr3_aa: ASSRQESSYEQY
v_call: TRBV5-6; d_call: NA; j_call: TRBJ1-6; cdr3_aa: ASSLKRSSYNSPLH
v_call: TRBV6-2/TRBV6-3; d_call: TRBD1; j_call: TRBJ2-7; cdr3_aa: ASSPYSGTGSREQY
v_call: TRBV29-1; d_call: NA; j_call: TRBJ2-3; cdr3_aa: SVVHLAANTDTQY
v_call: TRBV12-3/TRBV12-4; d_call: NA; j_call: TRBJ1-3; cdr3_aa: ASKGFTGNTIY
v_call: TRBV7-7; d_call: NA; j_call: TRBJ2-2; cdr3_aa: ASSLGDTGTGELF
v_call: TRBV6-5; d_call: NA; j_call: TRBJ1-5; cdr3_aa: ASIRAGNQPQH
v_call: TRBV5-4; d_call: TRBD1; j_call: TRBJ2-3; cdr3_aa: ASSSNKGQGVTDTQY
v_call: TRBV4-2; d_call: TRBD2; j_call: TRBJ2-1; cdr3_aa: ASSQSSGGADEQF
v_call: TRBV10-3; d_call: NA; j_call: TRBJ1-1; cdr3_aa: AISEFYTEAF
v_call: TRBV7-8; d_call: NA; j_call: TRBJ2-7; cdr3_aa: ASSLLGGPYEQY
v_call: TRBV28; d_call: TRBD1; j_call: TRBJ1-1; cdr3_aa: ASSLGQGTEAF
v_call: TRBV28; d_call: NA; j_call: TRBJ1-1; cdr3_aa: ASSFAVGGLGAEAF
v_call: TRBV5-6; d_call: NA; j_call: TRBJ1-5; cdr3_aa: ASSPYGQGHQPQH
v_call: TRBV5-5; d_call: NA; j_call: TRBJ2-3; cdr3_aa: ASSLLTGLDTQY
v_call: TRBV5-4; d_call: NA; j_call: TRBJ1-2; cdr3_aa: ASRDSNGYT
v_call: TRBV5-1; d_call: TRBD1; j_call: TRBJ1-3; cdr3_aa: ASSISSGTGDGNTIY
v_call: TRBV28; d_call: NA; j_call: TRBJ2-1; cdr3_aa: ASSPLSGEQF
v_call: TRBV19; d_call: TRBD1; j_call: TRBJ2-7; cdr3_aa: ASRGQYYEQY
v_call: TRBV6-5; d_call: NA; j_call: TRBJ2-5; cdr3_aa: ASSWDFETQY
v_call: TRBV2; d_call: NA; j_call: TRBJ2-7; cdr3_aa: ASNRERGRDYEQY
v_call: TRBV25-1; d_call: TRBD1; j_call: TRBJ1-2; cdr3_aa: ASRPDRGGYGYT
v_call: TRBV19; d_call: NA; j_call: TRBJ2-1; cdr3_aa: ASSSHRTVSYNEQF
v_call: TRBV13; d_call: NA; j_call: TRBJ2-3; cdr3_aa: ASSSFQGRTDTQY
v_call: TRBV30; d_call: NA; j_call: TRBJ1-5; cdr3_aa: AWSVRQAYQPQH
v_call: TRBV5-6; d_call: NA; j_call: TRBJ2-3; cdr3_aa: ASSLGGDTQY
v_call: TRBV7-2; d_call: NA; j_call: TRBJ2-7; cdr3_aa: ASSNSQGLSYEQY
v_call: TRBV5-1; d_call: TRBD2; j_call: TRBJ2-5; cdr3_aa: ASSLPSGQETQY
v_call: TRBV6-6; d_call: TRBD1; j_call: TRBJ1-2; cdr3_aa: ASSYGGTVYGYT
v_call: TRBV7-8; d_call: NA; j_call: TRBJ1-1; cdr3_aa: ASSSWTLGAF
v_call: TRBV5-1; d_call: NA; j_call: TRBJ2-2; cdr3_aa: ASSLGHRNTGELF
v_call: TRBV6-5; d_call: TRBD1; j_call: TRBJ1-5; cdr3_aa: ASRSTGGSNQPQH
v_call: TRBV5-1; d_call: NA; j_call: TRBJ1-1; cdr3_aa: ASSLDFPGQNTEAF
v_call: TRBV5-6; d_call: NA; j_call: TRBJ2-1; cdr3_aa: ASSLAGNEQF
v_call: TRBV19; d_call: TRBD1; j_call: TRBJ2-2; cdr3_aa: ASSNPTGYETGELF
v_call: TRBV7-6; d_call: NA; j_call: TRBJ2-5; cdr3_aa: ASTTDVMGTQY
v_call: TRBV5-1; d_call: NA; j_call: TRBJ2-7; cdr3_aa: ATRELLGEQY
v_call: TRBV7-2; d_call: TRBD2; j_call: TRBJ2-1; cdr3_aa: ASSLAAGEYNEQF
v_call: TRBV7-3; d_call: TRBD2; j_call: TRBJ2-5; cdr3_aa: ASRATAGAPETQY
v_call: TRBV27; d_call: NA; j_call: TRBJ1-1; cdr3_aa: ASSSITPGDPLHEAF
v_call: TRBV5-1; d_call: NA; j_call: TRBJ1-2; cdr3_aa: ASSFPGMEGYT
v_call: TRBV29-1; d_call: NA; j_call: TRBJ2-2; cdr3_aa: SAERGTGELF
v_call: TRBV5-8; d_call: NA; j_call: TRBJ2-4; cdr3_aa: ASSQIQY
v_call: TRBV6-5; d_call: NA; j_call: TRBJ2-5; cdr3_aa: ASSPRTEETQY
v_call: TRBV19; d_call: TRBD2; j_call: TRBJ2-1; cdr3_aa: ASSSASGGAGYNEQF
v_call: TRBV19; d_call: NA; j_call: TRBJ1-2; cdr3_aa: ASTQQYYGYT
v_call: TRBV6-4; d_call: NA; j_call: TRBJ1-6; cdr3_aa: ASSDFGGDNSPLH
v_call: TRBV27; d_call: NA; j_call: TRBJ1-6; cdr3_aa: ASSLQGPASPLH